This T cell receptor beta chain originates from a study of PD-L1 blockade in urothelial cancer. Study at large: Patients initiated atezolizumab at some point between 2013 and 2015 at 1,200 mg intravenously every 3 weeks. About 85% of the roughly 29 patients were men whose urothelial cancer was bladder-origin. Typically, measured as a median, blood samples had approximately 130,000 T cells.

Some clones are missing from TCRdb's copy, which holds only in-frame ones; the method was immunoSEQ multiplex PCR. This table holds tens of thousands of clones, about four fifths found once. This sample's time point: pretreatment peripheral blood. Each patient's cancer was a locally advanced or metastatic urothelial carcinoma. This clone was observed a single time. Sequencing was performed on PBMCs, taken around atezolizumab (anti-PD-L1) treatment. The source of this sequence is a man aged 60 to 69 with urothelial cancer.

The CDR3 DNA follows: TGTGCCAGCAGCTTAGCGGCAAACACTGAAGCTTTCTTT. Protein product: CASSLAANTEAFF. The rearrangement joins TRBV7-9 to TRBJ1-1; D uncertain. The V gene lost 0 bases and the J gene lost 2 bases, with 4 bases spanning the gap. This CDR3 is built from 13 residues. CDR1 and CDR2 (germline): SEHNR, FQNEAQ (reference sequence). The full variable domain, with the rest looked up from reference TRBV7-9 and TRBJ1-1, is DTGVSQNPRHKITKRGQNVTFRCDPISEHNRLYWYRQTLGQGPEFLTYFQNEAQLEKSRLLSDRFSAERPKGSFSTLEIQRTEQGDSAMYLCASSLAANTEAFFGQGTRLTVV.